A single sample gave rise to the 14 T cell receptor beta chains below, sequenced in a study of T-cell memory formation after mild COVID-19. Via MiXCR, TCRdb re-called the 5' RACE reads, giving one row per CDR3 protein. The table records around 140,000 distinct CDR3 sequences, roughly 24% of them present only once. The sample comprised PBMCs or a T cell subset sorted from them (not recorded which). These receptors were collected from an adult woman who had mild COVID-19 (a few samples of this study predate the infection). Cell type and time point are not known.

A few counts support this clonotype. The CDR3 region has the DNA TGTGCCAGCACCTATAATGGGGGTAACACTGAAGCTTTCTTT. This codes for CASTYNGGNTEAFF. This chain connects TRBV11-2 to TRBJ1-1; perhaps TRBD1 as D (5 bases). Deletions cut 7 bases from V and 2 bases from J, with 14 bases between. In germline, CDR1 is SGHAT, CDR2 FQNNGV. The CDR3 contains 14 residues.

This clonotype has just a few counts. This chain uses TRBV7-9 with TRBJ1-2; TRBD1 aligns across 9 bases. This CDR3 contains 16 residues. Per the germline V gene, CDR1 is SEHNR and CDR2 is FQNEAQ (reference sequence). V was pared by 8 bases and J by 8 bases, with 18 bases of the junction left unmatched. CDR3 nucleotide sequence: TGTGCCAGCGGCATACACCTCACGGGACAGGGAGAGGGCTACACCTTC. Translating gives CASGIHLTGQGEGYTF.

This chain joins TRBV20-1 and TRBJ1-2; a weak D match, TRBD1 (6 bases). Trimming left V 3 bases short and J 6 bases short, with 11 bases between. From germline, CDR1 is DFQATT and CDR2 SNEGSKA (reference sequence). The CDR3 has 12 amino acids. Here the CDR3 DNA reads TGCAGTGCTAGTTTACAGGGTAATGGCTACACCTTC. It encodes CSASLQGNGYTF.

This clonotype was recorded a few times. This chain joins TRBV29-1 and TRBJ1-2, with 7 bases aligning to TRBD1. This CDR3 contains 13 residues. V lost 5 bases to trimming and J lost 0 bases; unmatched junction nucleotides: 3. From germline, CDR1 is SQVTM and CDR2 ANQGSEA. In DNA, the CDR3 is TGCAGCGTTAGGGACAGAGCTAACTATGGCTACACCTTC. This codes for CSVRDRANYGYTF.

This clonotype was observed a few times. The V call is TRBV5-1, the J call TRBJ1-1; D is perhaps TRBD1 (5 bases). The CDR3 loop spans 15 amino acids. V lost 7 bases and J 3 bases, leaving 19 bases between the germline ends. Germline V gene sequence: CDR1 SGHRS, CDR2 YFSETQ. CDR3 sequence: CASSLPGTWDTEAFF. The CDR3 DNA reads TGCGCCAGCTCTCTTCCCGGGACTTGGGACACTGAAGCTTTCTTT.

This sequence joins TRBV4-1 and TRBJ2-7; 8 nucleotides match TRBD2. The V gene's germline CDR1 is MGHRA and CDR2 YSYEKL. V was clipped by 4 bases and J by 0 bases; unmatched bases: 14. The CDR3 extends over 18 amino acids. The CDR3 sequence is CASSPSGAGALPSYEQYF. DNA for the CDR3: TGCGCCAGCAGCCCGTCCGGAGCGGGGGCTCTCCCCTCCTACGAGCAGTACTTC.

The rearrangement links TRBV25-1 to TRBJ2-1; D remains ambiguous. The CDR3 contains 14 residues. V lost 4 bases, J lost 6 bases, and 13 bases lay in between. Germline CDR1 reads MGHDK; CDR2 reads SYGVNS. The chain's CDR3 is CASSGAVDLNEQFF. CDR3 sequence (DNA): TGTGCCAGCAGTGGGGCCGTGGACCTCAATGAGCAGTTCTTC.

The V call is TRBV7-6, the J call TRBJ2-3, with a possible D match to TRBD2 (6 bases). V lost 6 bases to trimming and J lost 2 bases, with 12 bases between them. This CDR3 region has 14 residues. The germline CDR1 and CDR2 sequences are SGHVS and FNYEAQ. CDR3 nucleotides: TGTGCCAGCAGGTACCGGGAGTACACAGATACGCAGTATTTT. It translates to CASRYREYTDTQYF.

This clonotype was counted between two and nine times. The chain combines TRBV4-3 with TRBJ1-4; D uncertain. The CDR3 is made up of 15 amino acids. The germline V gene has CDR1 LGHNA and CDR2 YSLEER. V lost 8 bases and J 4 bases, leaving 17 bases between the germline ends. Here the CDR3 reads CASRALEGGNEKLFF. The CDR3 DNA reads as TGCGCCAGCCGTGCCTTGGAGGGTGGTAATGAAAAACTGTTTTTT.

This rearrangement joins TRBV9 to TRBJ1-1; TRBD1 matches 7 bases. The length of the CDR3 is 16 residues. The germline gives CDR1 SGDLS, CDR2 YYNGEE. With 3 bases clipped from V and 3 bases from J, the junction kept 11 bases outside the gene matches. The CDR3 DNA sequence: TGTGCCAGCAGCGGCATAGGGACAGAGTGGGACACTGAAGCTTTCTTT. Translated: CASSGIGTEWDTEAFF.

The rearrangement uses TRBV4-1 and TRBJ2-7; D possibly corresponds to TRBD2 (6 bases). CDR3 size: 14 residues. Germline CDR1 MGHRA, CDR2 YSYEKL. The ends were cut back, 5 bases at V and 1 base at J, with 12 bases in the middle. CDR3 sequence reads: CASSTTAGSYEQYV. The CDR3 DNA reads TGCGCCAGCAGCACTACGGCGGGATCCTACGAGCAGTACGTC.

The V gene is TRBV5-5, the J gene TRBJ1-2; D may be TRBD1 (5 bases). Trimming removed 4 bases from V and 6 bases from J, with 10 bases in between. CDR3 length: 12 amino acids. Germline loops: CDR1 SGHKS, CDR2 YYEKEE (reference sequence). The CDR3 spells CASSGGMHGYTF. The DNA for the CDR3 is TGTGCCAGCAGCGGGGGGATGCATGGCTACACCTTC.

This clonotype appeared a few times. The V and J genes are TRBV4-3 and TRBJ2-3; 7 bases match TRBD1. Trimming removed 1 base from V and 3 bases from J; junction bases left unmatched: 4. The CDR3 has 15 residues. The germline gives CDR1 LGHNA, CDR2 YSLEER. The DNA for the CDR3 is TGCGCCAGCAGCCAAGGGGACAGTATAACAGATACGCAGTATTTT. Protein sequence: CASSQGDSITDTQYF.

The CDR3 is CASSHSTEAFF. The CDR3 nucleotides are TGCGCCAGCAGTCATAGCACTGAAGCTTTCTTT. The chain carries TRBV5-1 and TRBJ1-1; D gene ambiguous. V gave up 5 bases and J gave up 4 bases, with 6 bases separating them. This CDR3 comprises 11 residues. The germline CDR1 and CDR2 sequences are SGHRS and YFSETQ.